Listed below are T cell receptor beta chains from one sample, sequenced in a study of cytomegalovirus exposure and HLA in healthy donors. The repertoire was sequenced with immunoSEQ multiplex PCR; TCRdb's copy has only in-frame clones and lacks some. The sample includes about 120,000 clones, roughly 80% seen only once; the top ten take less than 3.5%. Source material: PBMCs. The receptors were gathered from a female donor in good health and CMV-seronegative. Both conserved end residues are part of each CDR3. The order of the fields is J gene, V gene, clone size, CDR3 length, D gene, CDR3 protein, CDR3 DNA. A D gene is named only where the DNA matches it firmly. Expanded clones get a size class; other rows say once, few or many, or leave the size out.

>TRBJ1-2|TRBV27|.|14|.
CASRQEGGAPGYTF
TGTGCCAGCAGACAAGAAGGGGGGGCGCCAGGCTACACCTTC
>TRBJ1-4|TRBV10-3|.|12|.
CAISESGGKLFF
TGTGCCATCAGTGAGTCAGGGGGAAAACTGTTTTTT
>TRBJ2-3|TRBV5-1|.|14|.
CASSLLTSTDTQYF
TGCGCCAGCAGCCTACTAACGAGCACAGATACGCAGTATTTT
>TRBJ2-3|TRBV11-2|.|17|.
CASSSIGGVLGTDTQYF
TGTGCCAGCAGCTCAATTGGCGGGGTATTGGGCACAGATACGCAGTATTTT
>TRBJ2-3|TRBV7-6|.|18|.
CASSLMTGQRLVADTQYF
TGTGCCAGCAGCCTTATGACTGGACAGCGCTTAGTCGCAGATACGCAGTATTTT
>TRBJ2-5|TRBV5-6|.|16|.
CASSLDFRSRQETQYF
TGTGCCAGCAGCTTGGACTTTCGATCAAGACAAGAGACCCAGTACTTC
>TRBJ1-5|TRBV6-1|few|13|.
CASSGRGLGPQHF
TGTGCCAGCAGTGGCAGGGGTCTAGGGCCCCAGCATTTT
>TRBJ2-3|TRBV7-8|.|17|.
CASSLTRVPMATDTQYF
TGTGCCAGCAGCTTAACGAGGGTTCCCATGGCCACAGATACGCAGTATTTT
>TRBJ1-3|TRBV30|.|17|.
CAWSGTLSAPSGNTIYF
TGTGCCTGGAGCGGGACATTGTCGGCCCCCTCTGGAAACACCATATATTTT
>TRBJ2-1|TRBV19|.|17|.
CASSIPLPGTGYNEQFF
TGTGCCAGTAGTATCCCCCTGCCGGGAACAGGGTACAATGAGCAGTTCTTC
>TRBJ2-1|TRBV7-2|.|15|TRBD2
CASSSPSGGAGEQFF
TGTGCCAGCAGCTCTCCTAGCGGGGGGGCCGGAGAGCAGTTCTTC
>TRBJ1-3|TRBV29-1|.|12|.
CSVAGPGYTIYF
TGCAGCGTTGCAGGGCCTGGATACACCATATATTTT
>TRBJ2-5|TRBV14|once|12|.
CASSQAPTWQYF
TGTGCCAGCAGCCAAGCCCCCACATGGCAGTACTTC
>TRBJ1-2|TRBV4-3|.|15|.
CASSQDRVVGPGYTF
TGCGCCAGCAGCCAAGATCGGGTCGTGGGTCCTGGCTACACCTTC
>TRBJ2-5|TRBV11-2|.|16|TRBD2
CASSLLTSPDQETQYF
TGTGCCAGCAGCCTGTTGACTAGCCCGGATCAAGAGACCCAGTACTTC
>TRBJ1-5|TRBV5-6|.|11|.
CASSSGGPQHF
TGTGCCAGCAGCTCAGGTGGGCCCCAGCATTTT
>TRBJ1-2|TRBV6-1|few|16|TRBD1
CASSVGTGGVGYGYTF
TGTGCCAGCAGTGTAGGGACAGGGGGAGTGGGCTATGGCTACACCTTC
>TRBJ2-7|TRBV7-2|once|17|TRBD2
CASSLEGLAGGYYEQYF
TGTGCCAGCAGCTTAGAGGGCCTAGCGGGGGGATACTACGAGCAGTACTTC
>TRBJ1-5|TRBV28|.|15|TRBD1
CASRSGRDRAQPQHF
TGTGCCAGCCGTTCCGGCCGGGACAGGGCTCAGCCCCAGCATTTT
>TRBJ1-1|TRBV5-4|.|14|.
CASSLGIGGERAFF
TGTGCCAGCAGCTTGGGCATAGGGGGGGAGCGAGCTTTCTTT
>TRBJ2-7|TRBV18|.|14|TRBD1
CASSRGTDSYEQYF
TGTGCCAGCTCACGGGGGACAGACTCCTACGAGCAGTACTTC
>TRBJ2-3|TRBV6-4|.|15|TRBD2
CASSDSVAGSDTQYF
TGTGCCAGCAGTGACTCAGTAGCGGGGTCAGATACGCAGTATTTT
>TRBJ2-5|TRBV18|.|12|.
CASSPPGETQYF
TGTGCCAGCTCACCACCCGGGGAGACCCAGTACTTC
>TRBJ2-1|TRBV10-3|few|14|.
CATVVGASYNEQFF
TGTGCCACCGTAGTTGGAGCCTCCTACAATGAGCAGTTCTTC
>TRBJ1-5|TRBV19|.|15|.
CASSISVNSNQPQHF
TGTGCCAGTAGTATCTCTGTTAATAGCAATCAGCCCCAGCATTTT
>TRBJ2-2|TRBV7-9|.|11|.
CASSPSGELFF
TGTGCCAGCAGCCCGTCCGGGGAGCTGTTTTTT